A single sample gave rise to the 8 T cell receptor beta chains below, sequenced in a study of blood T cells in healthy people across ages (dated by TCRdb to between 2014 and 2017). Library generation was performed with 5' RACE. Sequencing took place on an Illumina HiSeq 2500. A second 7 to 11 cycle PCR used a sample-barcoded 5' primer and a J-beta primer mix. TCRdb applied fastp at Q25 and MiXCR to the public reads, then kept only in-frame beta chains. Rows are combined by CDR3 protein, so each entry shows the most common genes and DNA. Counted in this sample were about 760,000 distinct CDR3 sequences; approximately 60% of them appeared once. Of the sample, under 30% falls within the top ten clones. The sequencing input was blood. All receptors come from a man aged 40-55 years in good health.

Only one count was recorded for this clonotype. CDR3 nucleotide sequence: TGTGCCAGCATAGTTAGATTGACAGGGCTGAACACTGAAGCTTTCTTT. It encodes CASIVRLTGLNTEAFF. This chain uses TRBV28 with TRBJ1-1; TRBD1 aligns across 7 bases. The V gene's germline CDR1 is MDHEN and CDR2 SYDVKM. J gave up 0 bases and V 7 bases, and 11 bases lay outside the gene matches. The CDR3 runs 16 residues.

This clonotype is a singleton in its sample. V and J are TRBV27 and TRBJ1-1, with D unclear. Trimming shortened V by 4 bases and J by 5 bases, and 14 bases separated the two germline ends. The CDR3 totals 14 residues. Per germline, CDR1 MNHEY and CDR2 SMNVEV (reference sequence). Here the CDR3 DNA reads TGTGCCAGCAGTTATCGGGAGGGATGGACTGAAGCTTTCTTT. Translating it yields CASSYREGWTEAFF.

The V call is TRBV7-2, the J call TRBJ2-7; D is uncertain. Germline V gene sequence: CDR1 SGHTA, CDR2 FQGNSA. CDR3 length: 13 amino acids. V was pared by 5 bases and J by 5 bases, with 13 bases between. CDR3 nucleotides: TGTGCCAGCAGCCCCCAAGCTGCCAACGAGCAGTACTTC. This encodes CASSPQAANEQYF. The full variable domain, with the rest looked up from reference TRBV7-2 and TRBJ2-7, is GAGVSQSPSNKVTEKGKDVELRCDPISGHTALYWYRQSLGQGLEFLIYFQGNSAPDKSGLPSDRFSAERTGGSVSTLTIQRTQQEDSAVYLCASSPQAANEQYFGPGTRLTVT.

The chain combines TRBV5-1 with TRBJ2-3; 11 nucleotides agree with TRBD2. The CDR3 runs to 15 residues. From germline, CDR1 is SGHRS and CDR2 YFSETQ. V trimming: 6 bases; J trimming: 4 bases; junction bases outside the gene matches: 7. CDR3 sequence (DNA): TGCGCCAGCATCTTTGATAGCGGGAGGGCAGATACGCAGTATTTT. It is translated as CASIFDSGRADTQYF.

In its sample, this clonotype was seen a few times. This chain joins TRBV10-3 and TRBJ2-5; perhaps TRBD2 as D (6 bases). In germline, CDR1 is ENHRY, CDR2 SYGVKD. V shed 6 bases and J shed 1 base, with 18 bases lying between them. CDR3 size: 16 residues. CDR3 amino acids: CAISKDGRRGQETQYF. CDR3 nucleotides: TGTGCCATCAGCAAAGACGGGAGACGAGGCCAAGAGACCCAGTACTTC.

The V and J genes are TRBV20-1 and TRBJ2-5, with 12 bases aligning to TRBD2. The J call may be incorrect, as the DNA end agrees better with TRBJ2-7. This CDR3 spans 15 amino acids. Germline assignment: CDR1 DFQATT and CDR2 SNEGSKA (reference sequence). The CDR3 here is CSATQASGRAAEQYF. Here the CDR3 DNA reads TGCAGTGCTACCCAAGCTAGCGGGAGGGCCGCCGAGCAGTACTTC.

This clonotype was found a few times. This chain connects TRBV20-1 to TRBJ2-1; 8 nucleotides align to TRBD2. CDR3 length equals 16 residues. V shed 6 bases, J shed 0 bases, and the junction held 10 bases outside the gene matches. Germline values: CDR1 DFQATT, CDR2 SNEGSKA (reference sequence). The CDR3: CSARGASGPSYNEQFF. CDR3 in DNA: TGCAGTGCCCGGGGGGCTAGCGGGCCCTCCTACAATGAGCAGTTCTTC.

The chain joins TRBV7-2 to TRBJ2-1; 7 nucleotides match TRBD1. V shed 5 bases, J shed 1 base, and the junction held 5 bases outside the gene matches. The CDR3 totals 15 residues. Per germline, CDR1 SGHTA and CDR2 FQGNSA. The CDR3 loop is CASSGGQVSYNEQFF. The DNA for the CDR3 is TGTGCCAGCAGCGGCGGACAGGTTTCCTACAATGAGCAGTTCTTC.